The sequence of this T cell receptor beta chain was determined in a study of CD8+ T cells in alopecia areata. The study, taken as a whole, reports: For lesional scalp, especially alopecia totalis/universalis, clonality was higher than in normal scalp. Scalp sample sequencing also detects resident alphabeta T cells of normal skin.

As the sequencing template, cDNA was produced by extracting RNA and reverse transcribing it. Data came from immunoSEQ multiplex PCR; TCRdb stores just in-frame clones and leaves some out. The sample shows about 140,000 clones, 62% of them seen only once. To note about this clone: Its matching antigen is unknown.

Germline lookup yields CDR1 SQVTM and CDR2 ANQGSEA. This CDR3 has 14 residues. With 1 base removed from V and 0 bases from J, the gap between germline ends came to 9 bases. PBMCs yielded sorted CD4+ and CD8+ T cells. The chain carries TRBV29-1 and TRBJ1-2; D unclear. Sequencing was done on a sample of CD8+ T cells sorted from blood. This TCR derives from a human donor in good health. The CDR3 bases are TGCAGCGTTGAAGGGACGGTGACTAACTATGGCTACACCTTC. It encodes CSVEGTVTNYGYTF.